What follows is one TCR beta chain and its context. This entry is derived from a study of T cell responses to AZD1222 COVID-19 vaccine. Using immunoSEQ multiplex PCR, the repertoire was profiled, and TCRdb retains in-frame clones only, with some absent. This sample has about 120,000 clones, with around 93% found just once. The CDR3 sequence is 16 residues long. Sequences were derived from peripheral blood, sampled 28 days after the second AZD1222 dose. The source of this sequence is an adult who received the AZD1222 COVID-19 vaccine. The chain combines TRBV21-1 with TRBJ1-1; the table's D call of TRBD1 was not tested on the DNA. TRBV21-1 constitutes a pseudogene. The CDR3 nucleotides read TGTGCCAGCAGCAAAGGAGGGCGGACAGGGGGCACTGAAGCTTTCTTT. Translating gives CASSKGGRTGGTEAFF.